This T cell receptor beta chain comes out of a study of OX40 agonist ivuxolimab in advanced cancers. As concerns this clone: Its specificity is not known.

Germline V gene data show CDR1 as GTSNPN and CDR2 as SVGIG (reference sequence). The CDR3 spans 15 residues. Between the trimmed V and J ends, which lost 2 bases and 5 bases, there was a span of 17 bases. Measured with immunoSEQ multiplex PCR; TCRdb has only the in-frame clones, and not every one. This table holds fewer than 100,000 clones, roughly nine tenths found once. Points from the study as a whole: Patients who responded partially at 0.1-3.0 mg/kg showed clonal expansion ranking among the lowest.

The sequence derives from an adult with an advanced solid tumor such as melanoma, head and neck, liver or kidney cancer. The sample here was CD4+ or CD8+ T cells sorted from blood, taken in a trial of the OX40 agonist ivuxolimab. This rearrangement joins TRBV30 to TRBJ2-3, with D possibly being TRBD2 (5 bases). In DNA form, the CDR3 reads TGTGCCTGGAGTAAAGGGCTAGCCAAGGTAGATACGCAGTATTTT. It yields the protein CAWSKGLAKVDTQYF.